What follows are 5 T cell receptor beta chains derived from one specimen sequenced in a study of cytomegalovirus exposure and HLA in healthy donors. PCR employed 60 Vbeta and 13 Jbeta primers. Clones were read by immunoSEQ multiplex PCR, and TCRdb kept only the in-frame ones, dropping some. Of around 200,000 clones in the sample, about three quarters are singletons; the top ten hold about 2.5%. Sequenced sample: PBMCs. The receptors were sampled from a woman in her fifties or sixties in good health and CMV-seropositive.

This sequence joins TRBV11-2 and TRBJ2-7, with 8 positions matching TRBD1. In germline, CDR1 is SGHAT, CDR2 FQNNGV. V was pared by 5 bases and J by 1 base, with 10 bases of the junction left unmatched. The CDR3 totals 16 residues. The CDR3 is CASSPSWGTGSYEQYF. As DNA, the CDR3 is TGTGCCAGCAGCCCCTCCTGGGGGACAGGATCCTACGAGCAGTACTTC.

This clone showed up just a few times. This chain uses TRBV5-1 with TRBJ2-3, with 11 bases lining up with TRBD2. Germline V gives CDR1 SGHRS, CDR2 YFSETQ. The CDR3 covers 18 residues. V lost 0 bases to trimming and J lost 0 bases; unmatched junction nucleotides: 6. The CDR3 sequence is CASSLGTVAGGSTDTQYF. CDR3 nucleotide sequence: TGCGCCAGCAGCTTGGGGACCGTAGCGGGGGGGAGCACAGATACGCAGTATTTT.

As DNA, the CDR3 is TGTGCCACCAGCAGAGGACTAGCGGGGCGGGTAGATACGCAGTATTTT. Its translation: CATSRGLAGRVDTQYF. The V and J genes are TRBV15 and TRBJ2-3, with 11 nucleotides matching TRBD2. From germline, CDR1 is LNHNV and CDR2 YYDKDF (reference sequence). V shed 1 base and J 5 bases; nucleotides not matched to a gene: 5. The CDR3 extends over 16 amino acids.

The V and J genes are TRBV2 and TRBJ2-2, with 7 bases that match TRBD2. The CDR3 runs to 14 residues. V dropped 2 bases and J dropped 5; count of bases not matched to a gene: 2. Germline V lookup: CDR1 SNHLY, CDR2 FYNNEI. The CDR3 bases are TGTGCCAGCAGTGAACGGGGGGTTACCGGGGAGCTGTTTTTT. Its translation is CASSERGVTGELFF.

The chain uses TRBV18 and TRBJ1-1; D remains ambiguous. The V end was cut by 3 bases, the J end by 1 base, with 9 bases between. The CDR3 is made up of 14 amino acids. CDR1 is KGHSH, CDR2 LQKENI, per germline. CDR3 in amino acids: CASSPVAGNTEAFF. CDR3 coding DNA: TGTGCCAGCTCACCGGTAGCGGGGAACACTGAAGCTTTCTTT.